This T cell receptor (beta chain) originates from a study of post-analysis software for immune sequencing data. General study results and limits: Among five TRBV segments more frequent in patients than controls were TRBV5-6, TRBV5-1 and TRBV20-1. By F measure, strong co-clustering occurred among samples prepared in the same batch.

There are 16 residues in the CDR3. Germline CDR1 is LNHNV and CDR2 is YYDKDF (reference sequence). V lost 1 base, J lost 4 bases, and 14 bases lay in between. TCR beta libraries were prepared from cDNA with unique molecular identifiers. TCRdb reanalysed the PCR reads using MiXCR and keeps one entry per CDR3 protein. The sample consists of about 430,000 distinct CDR3 sequences, roughly 38% of them appearing once. With respect to this clonotype: Its target is not known.

The clonotype originates from a girl aged 2 to 9 with multiple sclerosis. Sequencing was carried out using blood. The V gene is TRBV15, the J gene TRBJ2-1, with D tentatively TRBD2 (5 bases). CDR3 loop: CATSRATSGWYNEQFF. In DNA, the CDR3 is TGTGCCACCAGCAGAGCGACGAGCGGATGGTACAATGAGCAGTTCTTC.